The T cell receptor (beta chain) under discussion was sequenced for a study of identical twins. Overall study results and limits: Insertion counts were lower in abundant cord blood beta clonotypes, a trend that memory repertoires did not show. Findings depended on cross-sectional statistics rather than tracking the same donors.

V was clipped by 6 bases and J by 5 bases; unmatched bases: 5. CDR1 and CDR2 (germline): ENHRY, SYGVKD. The CDR3 loop spans 14 amino acids. TCRdb reanalysed the 5' RACE reads using MiXCR and keeps one entry per CDR3 protein. In the table there are fewer than 250,000 distinct CDR3 sequences, around 8% of which are singletons. Comments on this clonotype: As yet, its antigen is unknown.

A further study also used this sample, focusing on yellow fever vaccine responses in identical twins.

Sequences were obtained from memory (CD45RO+) T cells sorted from blood. The receptor comes from a woman under 30 in good health. The J gene is TRBJ2-2, the V gene TRBV10-3; 8 nucleotides align to TRBD2. CDR3 nucleotide sequence: TGTGCCATCAGAAGCGGGAGATGGACCGGGGAGCTGTTTTTT. Translated, it gives CAIRSGRWTGELFF.